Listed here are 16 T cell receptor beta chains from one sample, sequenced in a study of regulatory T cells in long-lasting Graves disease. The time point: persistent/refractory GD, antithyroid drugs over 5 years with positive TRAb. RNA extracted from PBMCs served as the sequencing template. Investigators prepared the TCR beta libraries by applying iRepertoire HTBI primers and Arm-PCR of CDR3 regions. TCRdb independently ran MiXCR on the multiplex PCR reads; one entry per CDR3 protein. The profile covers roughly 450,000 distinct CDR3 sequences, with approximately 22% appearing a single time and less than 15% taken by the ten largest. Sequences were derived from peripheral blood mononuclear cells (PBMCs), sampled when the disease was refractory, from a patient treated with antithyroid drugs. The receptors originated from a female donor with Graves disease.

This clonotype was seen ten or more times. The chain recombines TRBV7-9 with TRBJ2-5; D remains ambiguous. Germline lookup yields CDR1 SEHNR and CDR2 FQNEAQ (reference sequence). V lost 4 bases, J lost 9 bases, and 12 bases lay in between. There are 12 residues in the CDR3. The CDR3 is CASSSAVGPQYF. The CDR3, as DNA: TGTGCCAGCAGCTCGGCGGTAGGACCCCAGTACTTC.

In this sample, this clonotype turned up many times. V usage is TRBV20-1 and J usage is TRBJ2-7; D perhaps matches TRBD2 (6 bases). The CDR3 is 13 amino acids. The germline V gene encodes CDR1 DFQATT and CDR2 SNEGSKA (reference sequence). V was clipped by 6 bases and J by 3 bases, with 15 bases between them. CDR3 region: CSALARAHYEQYF. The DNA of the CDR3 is TGCAGTGCCCTAGCGAGGGCTCACTACGAGCAGTACTTC.

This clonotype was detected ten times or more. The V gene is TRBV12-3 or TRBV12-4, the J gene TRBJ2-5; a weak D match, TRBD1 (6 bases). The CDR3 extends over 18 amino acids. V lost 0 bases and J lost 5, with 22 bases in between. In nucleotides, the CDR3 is TGTGCCAGCAGTTTAGCGTTCGGGACACAGGCGAACTCGGAGACCCAGTACTTC. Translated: CASSLAFGTQANSETQYF.

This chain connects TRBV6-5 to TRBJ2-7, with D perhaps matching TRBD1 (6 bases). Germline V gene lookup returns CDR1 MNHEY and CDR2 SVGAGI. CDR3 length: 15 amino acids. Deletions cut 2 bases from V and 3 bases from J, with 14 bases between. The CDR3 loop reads CASSYPGTLDYEQYF. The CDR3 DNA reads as TGTGCCAGCAGTTACCCAGGGACATTAGACTACGAGCAGTACTTC.

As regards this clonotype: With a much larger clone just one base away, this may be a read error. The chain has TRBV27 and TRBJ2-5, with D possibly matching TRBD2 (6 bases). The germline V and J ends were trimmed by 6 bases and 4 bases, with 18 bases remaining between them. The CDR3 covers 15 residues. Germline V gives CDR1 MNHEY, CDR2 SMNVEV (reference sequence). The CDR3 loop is CASSPLGGVRETQYF. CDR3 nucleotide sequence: TGTGCCAGCAGCCCACTAGGAGGGGTCCGAGAGACCCAGTACTTC.

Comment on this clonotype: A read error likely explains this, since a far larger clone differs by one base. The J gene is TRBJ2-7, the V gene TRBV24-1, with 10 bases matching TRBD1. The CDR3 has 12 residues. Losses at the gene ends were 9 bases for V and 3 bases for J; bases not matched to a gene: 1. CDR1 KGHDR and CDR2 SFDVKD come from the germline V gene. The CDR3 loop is CATGQGGYEQYF. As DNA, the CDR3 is TGTGCCACCGGACAGGGGGGCTACGAGCAGTACTTC.

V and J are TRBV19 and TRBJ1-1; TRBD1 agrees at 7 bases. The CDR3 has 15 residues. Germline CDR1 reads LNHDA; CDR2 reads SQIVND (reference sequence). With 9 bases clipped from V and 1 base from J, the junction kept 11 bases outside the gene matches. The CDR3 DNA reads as TGTGCCAGCCAGCCTGGAGGGGGCAGGAACACTGAAGCTTTCTTT. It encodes CASQPGGGRNTEAFF.

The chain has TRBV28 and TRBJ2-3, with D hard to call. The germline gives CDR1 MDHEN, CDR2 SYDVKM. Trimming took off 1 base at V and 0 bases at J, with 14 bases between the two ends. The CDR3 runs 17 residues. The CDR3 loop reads CASSLLTGPLSTDTQYF. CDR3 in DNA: TGTGCCAGCAGTTTATTAACCGGGCCGTTGAGCACAGATACGCAGTATTTT.

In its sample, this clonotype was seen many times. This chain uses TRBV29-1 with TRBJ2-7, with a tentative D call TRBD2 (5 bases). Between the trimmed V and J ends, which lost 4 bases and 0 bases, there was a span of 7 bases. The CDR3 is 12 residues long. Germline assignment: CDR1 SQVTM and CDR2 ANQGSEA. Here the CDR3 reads CSVGTDSYEQYF. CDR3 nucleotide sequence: TGCAGCGTTGGGACTGACTCCTACGAGCAGTACTTC.

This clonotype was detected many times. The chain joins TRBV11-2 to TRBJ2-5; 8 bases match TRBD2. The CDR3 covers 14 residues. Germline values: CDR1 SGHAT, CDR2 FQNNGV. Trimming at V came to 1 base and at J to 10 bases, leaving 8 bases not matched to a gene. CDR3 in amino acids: CASSLAGGHVIQYF. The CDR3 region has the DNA TGTGCCAGCAGCTTAGCGGGGGGGCACGTCATCCAGTACTTC.

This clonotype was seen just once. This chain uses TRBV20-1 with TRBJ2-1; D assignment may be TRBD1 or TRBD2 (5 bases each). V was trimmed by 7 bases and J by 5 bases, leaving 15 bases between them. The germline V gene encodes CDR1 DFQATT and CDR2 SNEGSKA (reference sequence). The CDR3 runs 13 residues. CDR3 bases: TGCAGTGAGCTGGGACCTGGAAACAATGAGCAGTTCTTC. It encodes CSELGPGNNEQFF.

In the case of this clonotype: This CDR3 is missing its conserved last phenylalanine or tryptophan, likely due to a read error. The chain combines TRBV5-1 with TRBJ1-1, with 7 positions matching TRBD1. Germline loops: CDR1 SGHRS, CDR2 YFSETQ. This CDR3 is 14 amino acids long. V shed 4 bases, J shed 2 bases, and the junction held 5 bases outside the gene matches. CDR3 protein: CASSLRGVNTEAFL. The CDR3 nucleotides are TGCGCCAGCAGCCTCAGGGGGGTAAACACTGAAGCTTTCCTT.

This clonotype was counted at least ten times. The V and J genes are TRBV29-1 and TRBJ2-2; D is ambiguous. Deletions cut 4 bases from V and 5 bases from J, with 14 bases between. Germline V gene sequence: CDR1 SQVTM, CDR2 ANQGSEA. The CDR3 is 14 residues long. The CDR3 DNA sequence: TGCAGCGTTGGTAGGACGGAGAAAACCGGGGAGCTGTTTTTT. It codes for CSVGRTEKTGELFF.

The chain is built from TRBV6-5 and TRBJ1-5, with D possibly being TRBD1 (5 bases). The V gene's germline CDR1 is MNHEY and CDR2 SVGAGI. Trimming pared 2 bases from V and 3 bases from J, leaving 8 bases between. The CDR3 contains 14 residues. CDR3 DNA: TGTGCCAGCAGTTACGACAGCTACAATCAGCCCCAGCATTTT. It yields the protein CASSYDSYNQPQHF.

The CDR3 is CSARGRTTNTEAFF. DNA of the CDR3: TGCAGTGCTAGAGGTCGGACGACGAACACTGAAGCTTTCTTT. The rearrangement joins TRBV20-1 to TRBJ1-1; D unresolved. The CDR3 is 14 amino acids. V was clipped by 1 base and J by 1 base, with 10 bases between them. Germline-derived CDR1 and CDR2 are DFQATT and SNEGSKA (reference sequence).

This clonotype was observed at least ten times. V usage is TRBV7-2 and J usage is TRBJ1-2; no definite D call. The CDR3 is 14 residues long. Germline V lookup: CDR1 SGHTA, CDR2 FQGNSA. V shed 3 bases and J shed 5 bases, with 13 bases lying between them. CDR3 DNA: TGTGCCAGCAGCTTTTCTGGCAGAGCATATGGCTACACCTTC. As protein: CASSFSGRAYGYTF.